The source of this T cell receptor (beta chain) is a study of monozygotic twins with inflammatory bowel disease. Findings and limits, study-wide: There were differing immunosuppressive treatments, which may have added variability to patient repertoires.

Each CDR3 protein gets one entry in TCRdb, which reprocessed the 5' RACE reads and gives no DNA. The listing contains 300,000 to 400,000 distinct CDR3 sequences. As regards this clonotype: The antigen remains undetermined.

This CDR3 has 17 amino acids. Germline loops: CDR1 SGHVS, CDR2 FQNEAQ. The chain combines TRBV7-8 with TRBJ1-3; as DNA is missing, the TRBD1 call by TCRdb cannot be tested. The sequence was obtained from a human donor with ulcerative colitis or Crohn's disease, or a healthy co-twin of an affected twin (not recorded which). Specimen: blood. The CDR3 reads CASSPSTGTSSGNTIYF.